The 22 T cell receptor beta chains below were found in one sample sequenced in a study of cytomegalovirus exposure and HLA in healthy donors. The study ran its PCR with 60 Vbeta and 13 Jbeta primers. TCRdb's copy holds only in-frame clones and misses some; the assay was immunoSEQ multiplex PCR. This table has about 100,000 clones, around 74% appearing once. The material sequenced was PBMCs. Every receptor here comes from a man aged 40-49 years in good health and CMV-seropositive.

This clone was observed a handful of times. This chain uses TRBV5-1 with TRBJ2-1, with D possibly matching TRBD1 (6 bases). Germline assignment: CDR1 SGHRS and CDR2 YFSETQ. V lost 4 bases to trimming and J lost 6 bases, with 8 bases between them. The CDR3 consists of 12 residues. CDR3 in amino acids: CASSIQGNEQFF. The CDR3 nucleotides read TGCGCCAGCAGCATACAGGGCAATGAGCAGTTCTTC.

V gene TRBV7-8 combines with J gene TRBJ1-5; possibly TRBD1 for D (5 bases). The CDR3 is 19 residues long. Germline V gene data show CDR1 as SGHVS and CDR2 as FQNEAQ. V lost 2 bases and J 2 bases, leaving 22 bases between the germline ends. In DNA form, the CDR3 reads TGTGCCAGCAGCTTAATTGACCCTGGCTTCAGGGAGGGCAATCAGCCCCAGCATTTT. The encoded protein is CASSLIDPGFREGNQPQHF.

The J gene is TRBJ2-4, the V gene TRBV2, with TRBD1 as a possible D gene (6 bases). The V end lost 6 bases, the J end lost 0 bases, and 12 bases lay between the germline ends. Germline values: CDR1 SNHLY, CDR2 FYNNEI. The CDR3 runs 15 residues. For the CDR3, the DNA is TGTGCCAGCAGCACTCAGGGGCTAGCCAAAAACATTCAGTACTTC. It encodes CASSTQGLAKNIQYF. Drawing the rest from reference TRBV2 and TRBJ2-4, the complete variable domain is EPEVTQTPSHQVTQMGQEVILRCVPISNHLYFYWYRQILGQKVEFLVSFYNNEISEKSEIFDDQFSVERPDGSNFTLKIRSTKLEDSAMYFCASSTQGLAKNIQYFGAGTRLSVL.

V and J are TRBV28 and TRBJ1-2; D remains ambiguous. The CDR3 is made up of 12 amino acids. Germline lookup yields CDR1 MDHEN and CDR2 SYDVKM. With 6 bases removed from V and 6 bases from J, the gap between germline ends came to 11 bases. CDR3 DNA: TGTGCCAGCAGGTTGGAGTTCGATGGCTACACCTTC. It is translated as CASRLEFDGYTF.

The V and J genes are TRBV2 and TRBJ2-5; 12 bases align to TRBD2. The CDR3 has 17 residues. The V gene's germline CDR1 is SNHLY and CDR2 FYNNEI. After removal of 3 bases from V and 8 bases from J, the junction contained 13 bases not matched to a gene. CDR3 DNA sequence: TGTGCCAGCAGTGACCGATCTAGCGGGGGGGCCTTCCGAACCCAGTACTTC. Translation gives CASSDRSSGGAFRTQYF.

CDR3 DNA sequence: TGCGCCAGCTCGGACAGGGACTATGGCTACACCTTC. The encoded protein is CASSDRDYGYTF. The chain combines TRBV5-1 with TRBJ1-2; 8 nucleotides match TRBD1. V dropped 7 bases and J dropped 3; count of bases not matched to a gene: 2. The CDR3 is 12 residues long. From germline, CDR1 is SGHRS and CDR2 YFSETQ.

This sequence joins TRBV21-1 and TRBJ2-3; TRBD1 was called by the table and not checked on the DNA. TRBV21-1 is a recognized pseudogene. The CDR3 spans 17 residues. The CDR3 spells CASSKEGWDTNGDTQYF. The CDR3 DNA follows: TGTGCCAGCAGCAAAGAGGGATGGGACACCAATGGGGATACGCAGTATTTT.

This chain connects TRBV5-4 to TRBJ1-2; 9 positions match TRBD1. From germline, CDR1 is SGHNT and CDR2 YYREEE (reference sequence). This CDR3 has 15 residues. Unmatched junction bases numbered 8, after V lost 2 bases and J lost 6 bases. Here the CDR3 DNA reads TGTGCCAGCAGCTTCGGGACAGGGCTTATGAATGGCTACACCTTC. Amino acid sequence: CASSFGTGLMNGYTF.

In the case of this clone: The same CDR3 also results from other DNA sequences found in this sample. V usage is TRBV14 and J usage is TRBJ2-5, with a possible D match to TRBD2 (6 bases). CDR1 is SGHDN, CDR2 FVKESK, per germline. CDR3 size: 12 residues. The V gene lost 3 bases and the J gene lost 4 bases, with 6 bases spanning the gap. CDR3 DNA sequence: TGTGCCAGCAGCCAGGGGGGAGAGACCCAGTACTTC. Translated: CASSQGGETQYF.

The chain links TRBV18 to TRBJ1-2; D gene ambiguous. Germline-derived CDR1 and CDR2 are KGHSH and LQKENI. V was pared by 2 bases and J by 8 bases, with 9 bases between. The CDR3 is 12 amino acids. The CDR3 protein is CASSPGGSGYTF. The CDR3 nucleotides are TGTGCCAGCTCACCAGGCGGGAGCGGCTACACCTTC.

This CDR3 reads CASSINQNTEAFF. CDR3 in DNA: TGTGCCAGTAGTATAAATCAGAACACTGAAGCTTTCTTT. J is TRBJ1-1 and V is TRBV19, with D hard to call. The V gene lost 2 bases and the J gene lost 1 base, with 5 bases spanning the gap. Germline V CDR1 and CDR2: LNHDA, SQIVND (reference sequence). The CDR3 covers 13 residues.

The chain recombines TRBV7-2 with TRBJ1-2; TRBD1 matches at 9 bases. Germline V gives CDR1 SGHTA, CDR2 FQGNSA. The J segment lost 3 bases and the V segment lost 6 bases, leaving 8 bases of the junction unmatched. The CDR3 has 15 amino acids. CDR3: CASRQQGAGDYGYTF. In nucleotides, the CDR3 is TGTGCCAGCAGACAACAGGGGGCGGGGGACTATGGCTACACCTTC.

The V gene is TRBV9, the J gene TRBJ2-7; the match to TRBD2 covers 10 bases. Germline lookup yields CDR1 SGDLS and CDR2 YYNGEE. The CDR3 covers 15 residues. V gave up 4 bases and J gave up 7 bases; unmatched junction bases: 11. The CDR3 bases are TGTGCCAGCAGCACAACTAGCGGGGACGTCTGGGAGCAGTACTTC. This codes for CASSTTSGDVWEQYF.

The gene calls are TRBV9 and TRBJ2-3; 9 bases line up with TRBD2. CDR1 SGDLS and CDR2 YYNGEE come from the germline V gene. The J segment lost 4 bases and the V segment lost 0 bases, leaving 6 bases of the junction unmatched. This CDR3 region has 16 residues. As DNA, the CDR3 is TGTGCCAGCAGCGTAGTTGGCGGGAGGGGGTCAGATACGCAGTATTTT. It encodes CASSVVGGRGSDTQYF.

This rearrangement joins TRBV7-9 to TRBJ2-3; a weak D match, TRBD1 (6 bases). V lost 4 bases and J 5 bases, leaving 13 bases between the germline ends. Germline V lookup: CDR1 SEHNR, CDR2 FQNEAQ (reference sequence). CDR3 length: 14 amino acids. CDR3 DNA: TGTGCCAGCAGCTCCCGTGGGGGCGAAGATACGCAGTATTTT. This translates into CASSSRGGEDTQYF.

The chain carries TRBV4-1 and TRBJ1-4, with 12 bases lining up with TRBD1. The germline V gene has CDR1 MGHRA and CDR2 YSYEKL. The CDR3 totals 15 residues. The trim removed 3 bases at V and 6 bases at J, leaving 2 bases unmatched. The CDR3 sequence: CASSQGQGAYEKLFF. In nucleotides, the CDR3 is TGCGCCAGCAGCCAGGGACAGGGGGCTTATGAAAAACTGTTTTTT.

The J gene is TRBJ1-2, the V gene TRBV29-1; the D is unclear. Germline CDR1 SQVTM, CDR2 ANQGSEA. CDR3 length: 14 residues. The V gene lost 6 bases and the J gene lost 0 bases, with 14 bases spanning the gap. CDR3 loop: CSVGVGLANYGYTF. The CDR3 nucleotides are TGCAGCGTCGGTGTCGGTCTAGCTAACTATGGCTACACCTTC.

The chain combines TRBV18 with TRBJ2-3, with D possibly being TRBD1 (5 bases). Trimming took 3 bases from V and 6 from J, leaving 13 bases between them. The CDR3 loop spans 14 amino acids. CDR1 is KGHSH, CDR2 LQKENI, per germline. The CDR3 is CASSPGAGLDTQYF. The CDR3 DNA reads TGTGCCAGCTCACCTGGGGCTGGGTTGGATACGCAGTATTTT. The full variable domain, its missing parts supplied by reference TRBV18 and TRBJ2-3, is NAGVMQNPRHLVRRRGQEARLRCSPMKGHSHVYWYRQLPEEGLKFMVYLQKENIIDESGMPKERFSAEFPKEGPSILRIQQVVRGDSAAYFCASSPGAGLDTQYFGPGTRLTVL.

This clone was seen just once. This chain joins TRBV19 and TRBJ2-5; D perhaps matches TRBD2 (6 bases). Trimming cost V 6 bases and J 5 bases, with 22 bases left between them. Germline CDR1 reads LNHDA; CDR2 reads SQIVND (reference sequence). The CDR3 is 16 amino acids. CDR3 in DNA: TGTGCCAGTAGGAGTTCCCGGGTCGAGGAGGGGGAGACCCAGTACTTC. This gives the protein CASRSSRVEEGETQYF.

The chain employs TRBV5-4 and TRBJ2-7; a weak D match, TRBD1 (5 bases). V lost 3 bases and J 3 bases, leaving 16 bases between the germline ends. Looked up from germline, CDR1 is SGHNT and CDR2 is YYREEE (reference sequence). This CDR3 is 15 amino acids long. The chain's CDR3 is CASSSADRSFYEQYF. CDR3 DNA sequence: TGTGCCAGCAGCTCCGCAGACAGATCCTTCTACGAGCAGTACTTC.

The V gene is TRBV19, the J gene TRBJ1-5; 8 bases are a match to TRBD1. The V gene end was trimmed by 3 bases and the J gene end by 2 bases; junction bases not matched to a gene: 3. Germline lookup yields CDR1 LNHDA and CDR2 SQIVND (reference sequence). The CDR3 extends over 15 amino acids. The CDR3 region is CASSMAQGGNQPQHF. CDR3 sequence (DNA): TGTGCCAGTAGTATGGCACAGGGGGGCAATCAGCCCCAGCATTTT. Filled out from reference TRBV19 and TRBJ1-5, the complete variable domain reads DGGITQSPKYLFRKEGQNVTLSCEQNLNHDAMYWYRQDPGQGLRLIYYSQIVNDFQKGDIAEGYSVSREKKESFPLTVTSAQKNPTAFYLCASSMAQGGNQPQHFGDGTRLSIL.

This sequence joins TRBV4-2 and TRBJ2-2; 9 bases are shared with TRBD2. This CDR3 is built from 16 residues. Germline CDR1 LGHNA, CDR2 YNFKEQ. The trim removed 0 bases at V and 4 bases at J, leaving 3 bases unmatched. CDR3 region: CASSQEWTSATGELFF. CDR3 nucleotide sequence: TGTGCCAGCAGCCAAGAATGGACTAGCGCCACCGGGGAGCTGTTTTTT.